Sequencing of this T cell receptor beta chain was carried out in a study of tumor T cells in aggressive B-cell lymphoma. Sequencing was performed with immunoSEQ multiplex PCR; in TCRdb, only in-frame clones are kept and a portion is missing. The sample holds 4,000 or so clones, approximately 80% seen once. The V end was cut by 1 base, the J end by 4 bases, with 10 bases between. In germline, CDR1 is SNHLY, CDR2 FYNNEI. The CDR3 sequence is 15 residues long. This TCR derives from an adult with diffuse large B cell lymphoma. The chain recombines TRBV2 with TRBJ1-4; D is uncertain. The sample consisted of tumor tissue. CDR3 in amino acids: CASSEDWLFNEKLFF. The CDR3 nucleotides are TGTGCCAGCAGTGAAGATTGGCTCTTTAATGAAAAACTGTTTTTT.